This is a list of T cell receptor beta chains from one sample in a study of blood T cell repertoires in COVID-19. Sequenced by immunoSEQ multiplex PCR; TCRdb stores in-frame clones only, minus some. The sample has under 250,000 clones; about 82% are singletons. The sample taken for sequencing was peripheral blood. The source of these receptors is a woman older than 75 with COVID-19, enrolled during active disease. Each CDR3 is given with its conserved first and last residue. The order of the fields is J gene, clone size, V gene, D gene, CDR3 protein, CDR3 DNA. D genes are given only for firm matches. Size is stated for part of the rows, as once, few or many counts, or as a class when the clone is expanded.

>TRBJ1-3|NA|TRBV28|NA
CASSFSTRTGNTIYF
TGTGCCAGCAGTTTCTCCACCCGGACAGGAAACACCATATATTTT
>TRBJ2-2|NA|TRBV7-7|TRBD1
CASSPDRVDTGELFF
TGTGCCAGCAGCCCGGACAGGGTAGACACCGGGGAGCTGTTTTTT
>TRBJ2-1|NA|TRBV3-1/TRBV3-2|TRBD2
CASNPGGTGGNEQFF
TGTGCCAGCAACCCTGGGGGAACCGGGGGGAATGAGCAGTTCTTC
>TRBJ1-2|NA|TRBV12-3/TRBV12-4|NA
CASSASRYGYTF
TGTGCCAGCAGTGCAAGCCGCTATGGCTACACCTTC
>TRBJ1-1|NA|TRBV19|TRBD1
CASSRTGVNTEAFF
TGTGCCAGTAGTAGGACAGGGGTGAACACTGAAGCTTTCTTT
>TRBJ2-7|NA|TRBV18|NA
CASSGGFYEQYF
TGTGCCAGCTCAGGGGGGTTTTACGAGCAGTACTTC
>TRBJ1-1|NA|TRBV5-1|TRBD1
CASLQGAGNTEAFF
TGCGCCAGCCTACAGGGGGCAGGAAACACTGAAGCTTTCTTT
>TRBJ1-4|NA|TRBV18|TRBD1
CASSLETGLNEKLFF
TGTGCCAGCTCACTCGAGACAGGGCTTAATGAAAAACTGTTTTTT
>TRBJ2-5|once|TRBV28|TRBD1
CASISLVGGAETQYF
TGTGCCAGCATCAGTTTGGTAGGGGGCGCGGAGACCCAGTACTTC
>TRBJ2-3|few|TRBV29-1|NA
CSVEDRGDTQYF
TGCAGCGTTGAAGACAGGGGAGATACGCAGTATTTT
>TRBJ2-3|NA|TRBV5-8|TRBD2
CASSLIAGGHTDTQYF
TGTGCCAGCAGCTTAATAGCGGGGGGCCACACAGATACGCAGTATTTT